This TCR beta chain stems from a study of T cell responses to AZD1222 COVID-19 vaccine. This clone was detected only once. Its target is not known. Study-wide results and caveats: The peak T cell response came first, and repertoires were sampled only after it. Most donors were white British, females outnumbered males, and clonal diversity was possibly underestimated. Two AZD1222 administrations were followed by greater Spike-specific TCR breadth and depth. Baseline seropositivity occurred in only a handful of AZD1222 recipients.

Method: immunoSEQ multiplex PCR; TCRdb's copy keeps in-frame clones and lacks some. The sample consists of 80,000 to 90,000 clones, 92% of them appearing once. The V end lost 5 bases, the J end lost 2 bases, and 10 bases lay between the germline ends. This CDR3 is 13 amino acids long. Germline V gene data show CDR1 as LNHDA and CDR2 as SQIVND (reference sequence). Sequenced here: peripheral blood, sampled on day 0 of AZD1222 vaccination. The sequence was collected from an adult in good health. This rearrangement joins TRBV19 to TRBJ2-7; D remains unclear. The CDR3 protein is CASSADIAYEQYF. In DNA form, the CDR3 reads TGTGCCAGTAGTGCAGACATAGCCTACGAGCAGTACTTC.